Listed below are T cell receptor beta chains from one sample, sequenced in a study of cytomegalovirus exposure and HLA in healthy donors. Measured with immunoSEQ multiplex PCR; TCRdb has only the in-frame clones, and not every one. The sample records approximately 150,000 clones, around 77% being singletons. The sequencing sample was made of PBMCs. The receptors shown here come from a woman aged 25 to 39 in good health and CMV-seronegative. Each CDR3 is given with its conserved first and last residue. D genes are given only for firm matches. Size values are once, few and many counts, or a class for expanded clones, and some rows have none.

J gene	clone size	V gene	D gene	CDR3 DNA	CDR3 protein
TRBJ2-5	NA	TRBV29-1	NA	TGCAGCGTTGACCTGAGGGAGACCCAGTACTTC	CSVDLRETQYF
TRBJ2-7	NA	TRBV7-9	TRBD1	TGTGCCAGCAGCCCGACAGGGGTTCCCTACGAGCAGTACTTC	CASSPTGVPYEQYF
TRBJ2-3	NA	TRBV6-6	NA	TGTGCCAGCAGTTACATCAGGAGCACAGATACGCAGTATTTT	CASSYIRSTDTQYF
TRBJ2-7	few	TRBV29-1	NA	TGCAGCGTTGGAGGGGGAGAGGGCTACGAGCAGTACTTC	CSVGGGEGYEQYF
TRBJ2-7	NA	TRBV27	NA	TGTGCCAGCAGTTGGCGGGTTTCCTACGAGCAGTACTTC	CASSWRVSYEQYF
TRBJ1-1	NA	TRBV5-1	NA	TGCGCCAGCAGCTTGGGGCAGGGGAGTAAAGCTTTCTTT	CASSLGQGSKAFF
TRBJ2-7	NA	TRBV27	TRBD1	TGTGCCAGCAGTTTAACGACAGGGGATCCCTACGAGCAGTACTTC	CASSLTTGDPYEQYF
TRBJ2-3	NA	TRBV2	TRBD2	TGTGCCAGGGGCGGGGGGGACACAGATACGCAGTATTTT	CARGGGDTDTQYF
TRBJ2-1	once	TRBV19	TRBD2	TGTGCCAGTAGTATAGGCCTAGCGGGCGGAAATGAGCAGTTCTTC	CASSIGLAGGNEQFF
TRBJ1-1	NA	TRBV7-3	NA	TGTGCCAGCAGCAGAGGGATTTACACTGAAGCTTTCTTT	CASSRGIYTEAFF
TRBJ1-2	NA	TRBV9	NA	TGTGCCAGCAGAAGAACAGGGCAGACGGGTGGCTACACCTTC	CASRRTGQTGGYTF
TRBJ2-2	NA	TRBV5-1	NA	TGCGCCAGCAGCTTGGGGTCGGGAGAGCTGTTTTTT	CASSLGSGELFF
TRBJ2-7	few	TRBV6-5	TRBD1	TGTGCCAGCAGACATGGGACAGGAGACTACGAGCAGTACTTC	CASRHGTGDYEQYF
TRBJ1-5	NA	TRBV28	NA	TGTGCCAGCTCCCCGAATCAGCCCCAGCATTTT	CASSPNQPQHF
TRBJ2-7	NA	TRBV7-8	TRBD2	TGTGCCAGCAGCTTAGGACTAGCGGACTCCTACGAGCAGTACTTC	CASSLGLADSYEQYF
TRBJ2-1	NA	TRBV4-3	NA	TGCGCCAGCAGCCAAGAAGTTCCCGGGAGCTCCTACAATGAGCAGTTCTTC	CASSQEVPGSSYNEQFF
TRBJ2-1	NA	TRBV7-9	NA	TGTTCCAGCAGCCCCCCCGCCCTATCCTACAATGAGCAGTTCTTC	CSSSPPALSYNEQFF
TRBJ1-1	NA	TRBV6-1	NA	TGTGCCAGCAGTTTAATGACAGGGAACACTGAAGCTTTCTTT	CASSLMTGNTEAFF
TRBJ1-1	NA	TRBV13	NA	TGTGCCAGCAGCCGCGCGAACACTGAAGCTTTCTTT	CASSRANTEAFF
TRBJ2-3	NA	TRBV28	NA	TGTGCCAGCAGCATATCGACTAGTGCAGATACGCAGTATTTT	CASSISTSADTQYF
TRBJ2-5	NA	TRBV5-4	TRBD1	TGTGCCAGCAGCTTGGAGGGGACAGGGTGGGAGACCCAGTACTTC	CASSLEGTGWETQYF
TRBJ2-6	NA	TRBV6-5	NA	TGTGCCAGCAGGCGAGGCTCTGGGGCCAACGTCCTGACTTTC	CASRRGSGANVLTF
TRBJ2-7	NA	TRBV27	NA	TGTGCCAGCAGTTTATCGTGGACAGAGTACGAGCAGTACTTC	CASSLSWTEYEQYF
TRBJ2-7	NA	TRBV28	TRBD2	TGTGCCAGCAGTTTACCCCAGGGAGGGGTCAGCGAGCAGTACTTC	CASSLPQGGVSEQYF
TRBJ2-5	few	TRBV4-3	NA	TGCGCCAGCAGCCAAGGGGCTCTAGAGACCCAGTACTTC	CASSQGALETQYF
TRBJ1-1	NA	TRBV2	NA	TGTGCCAGCAATCAGGATTTGAACACTGAAGCTTTCTTT	CASNQDLNTEAFF
TRBJ2-2	NA	TRBV4-3	NA	TGCGCCAGCAGCCCGACAGACCAGAACACCGGGGAGCTGTTTTTT	CASSPTDQNTGELFF
TRBJ2-3	NA	TRBV29-1	TRBD2	TGCATTCTAAGGGGACTAGCGGGAGATGGGGATACGCAGTATTTT	CILRGLAGDGDTQYF
TRBJ2-5	NA	TRBV6-6	NA	TGTGCCAGCAGTTACTCGGCAGGGTGGGAGACCCAGTACTTC	CASSYSAGWETQYF
TRBJ1-1	few	TRBV6-5	TRBD1	TGTGCCAGCAGTTGGGGACAGGGGGAGATGAACACTGAAGCTTTCTTT	CASSWGQGEMNTEAFF
TRBJ2-2	NA	TRBV4-3	NA	TGCGCCAGCAGCCGTAGGACAGACACCGGGGAGCTGTTTTTT	CASSRRTDTGELFF
TRBJ1-1	NA	TRBV18	NA	TGTGCCAGCTCATGGCCGGCGGGAGGGGCTGAAGCTTTCTTT	CASSWPAGGAEAFF
TRBJ2-7	NA	TRBV5-1	NA	TGCGCCAGCAGCTTGGCTATGACCCCGGGGGAGCAGTACTTC	CASSLAMTPGEQYF
TRBJ1-1	once	TRBV14	TRBD1	TGTGCCAGCAGCCAAGGCGCAGGGGGAAGCTGGTTAGCTTTCTTT	CASSQGAGGSWLAFF
TRBJ2-3	NA	TRBV7-3	NA	TGTGCCAGCAGCTCCAATAGCGGCCTCCAGGGAGATACGCAGTATTTT	CASSSNSGLQGDTQYF
TRBJ2-5	NA	TRBV2	NA	TGTGCCAGCAGTGAAGAGGGGGGGGGCGAGACCCAGTACTTC	CASSEEGGGETQYF
TRBJ2-3	NA	TRBV9	NA	TGTGCCAGCAGCGTAGCCTTCAGGCGCACAGATACGCAGTATTTT	CASSVAFRRTDTQYF
TRBJ2-1	NA	TRBV7-3	NA	TGTGCCAGCAGCTTAACGTGGGGGGACGGAGAGCAGTTCTTC	CASSLTWGDGEQFF
TRBJ2-7	NA	TRBV19	NA	TGTGCCAGTAGTTTCCGGGACACTTCCTACGAGCAGTACTTC	CASSFRDTSYEQYF